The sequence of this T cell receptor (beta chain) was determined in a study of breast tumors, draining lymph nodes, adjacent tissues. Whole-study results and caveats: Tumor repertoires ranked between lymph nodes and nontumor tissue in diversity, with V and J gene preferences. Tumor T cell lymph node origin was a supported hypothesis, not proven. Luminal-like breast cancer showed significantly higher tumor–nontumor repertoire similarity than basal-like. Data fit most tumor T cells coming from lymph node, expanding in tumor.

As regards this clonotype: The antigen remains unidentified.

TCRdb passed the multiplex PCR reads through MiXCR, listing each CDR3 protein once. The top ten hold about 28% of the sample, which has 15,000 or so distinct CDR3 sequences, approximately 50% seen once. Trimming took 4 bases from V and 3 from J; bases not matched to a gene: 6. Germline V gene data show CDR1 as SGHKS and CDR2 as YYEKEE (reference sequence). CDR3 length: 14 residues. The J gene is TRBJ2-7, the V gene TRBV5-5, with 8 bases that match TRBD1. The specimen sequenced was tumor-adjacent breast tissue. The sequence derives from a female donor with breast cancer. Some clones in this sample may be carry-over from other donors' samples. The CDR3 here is CASSGGQANYEQYF. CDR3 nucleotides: TGTGCCAGCAGCGGGGGACAGGCGAACTACGAGCAGTACTTC. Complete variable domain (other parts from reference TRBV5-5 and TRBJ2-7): DAGVTQSPTHLIKTRGQQVTLRCSPISGHKSVSWYQQVLGQGPQFIFQYYEKEERGRGNFPDRFSARQFPNYSSELNVNALLLGDSALYLCASSGGQANYEQYFGPGTRLTVT.